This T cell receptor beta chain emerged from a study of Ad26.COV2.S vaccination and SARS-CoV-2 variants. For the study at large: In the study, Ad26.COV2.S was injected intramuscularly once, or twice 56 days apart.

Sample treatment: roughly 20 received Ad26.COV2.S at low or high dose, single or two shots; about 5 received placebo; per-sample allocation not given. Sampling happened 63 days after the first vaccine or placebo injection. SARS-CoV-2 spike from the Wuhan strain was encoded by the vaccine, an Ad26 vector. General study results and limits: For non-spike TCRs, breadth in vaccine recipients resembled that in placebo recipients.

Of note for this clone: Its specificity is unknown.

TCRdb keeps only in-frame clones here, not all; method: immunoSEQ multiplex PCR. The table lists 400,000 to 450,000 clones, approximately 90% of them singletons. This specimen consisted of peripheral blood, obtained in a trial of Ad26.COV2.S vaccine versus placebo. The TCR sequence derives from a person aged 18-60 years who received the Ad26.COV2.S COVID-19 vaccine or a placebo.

As DNA, the CDR3 is TGTGCCAGCAGCTTAGACAATCACTCTACAGGGAGGGAGACCCAGTACTTC. Its translation is CASSLDNHSTGRETQYF. V and J are TRBV7-8 and TRBJ2-5, with D perhaps being TRBD1 or TRBD2 (6 bases each). V was cut by 1 base and J by 5 bases, with 20 bases left in between. Germline V CDR1 and CDR2: SGHVS, FQNEAQ. The CDR3 sequence is 17 residues long.